These T cell receptor beta chains were read from a single sample in a study of multiple sclerosis patients with progressive multifocal leukoencephalopathy. The data were produced by immunoSEQ multiplex PCR, yet TCRdb's version contains in-frame clones alone and is incomplete. The table has around 28,000 clones, 88% seen once. The sequencing sample was made of PBMCs. These TCRs come from a human donor with multiple sclerosis. CDR3s include the opening cysteine and the closing phenylalanine or tryptophan. D genes are given only for firm matches. Size values are once, few and many counts, or a class for expanded clones, and some rows have none.

NA TRBD1 TRBJ1-2 TRBV30 CAWSGQGIRYGYTF TGTGCCTGGTCCGGACAGGGGATTAGGTATGGCTACACCTTC
NA TRBD1 TRBJ1-1 TRBV18 CASSPPGGQNTEAFF TGTGCCAGCTCACCACCAGGGGGCCAGAACACTGAAGCTTTCTTT
NA NA TRBJ2-7 TRBV10-3 CAIRTGPSGNEQYF TGTGCCATCAGGACGGGGCCGTCAGGCAACGAGCAGTACTTC
NA NA TRBJ2-1 TRBV18 CASSPPGRSYNEQFF TGTGCCAGCTCACCACCTGGCAGGTCCTACAATGAGCAGTTCTTC
NA NA TRBJ1-6 TRBV19 CASSIRRNSYNSPLHF TGTGCCAGTAGTATCCGTCGCAACTCCTATAATTCACCCCTCCACTTT
NA TRBD2 TRBJ2-2 TRBV6-1 CASSIALATGELFF TGTGCCAGCAGTATTGCACTAGCGACCGGGGAGCTGTTTTTT
once NA TRBJ1-1 TRBV4-3 CASSQNLAGTPSEAFF TGCGCCAGCAGCCAAAATCTGGCCGGGACACCGTCTGAAGCTTTCTTT
NA TRBD2 TRBJ2-1 TRBV2 CASSDIRGGINEQFF TGTGCCAGCAGTGATATACGGGGGGGAATCAATGAGCAGTTCTTC
NA TRBD1 TRBJ1-1 TRBV13 CASSVIGQGGMNTEAFF TGTGCCAGCAGCGTAATCGGACAGGGGGGGATGAACACTGAAGCTTTCTTT
NA NA TRBJ1-5 TRBV28 CASSSGSNQPQHF TGTGCCAGCAGCTCGGGTAGCAATCAGCCCCAGCATTTT
NA NA TRBJ2-7 TRBV28 CASSSSDRIIYEQYF TGTGCCAGCAGTTCCTCTGACAGGATTATTTACGAGCAGTACTTC
NA TRBD2 TRBJ2-5 TRBV14 CASSQIGRETQYF TGTGCCAGCAGCCAGATCGGGAGGGAGACCCAGTACTTC
NA NA TRBJ2-7 TRBV4-3 CASSQEGGWEQYF TGCGCCAGCAGCCAAGAAGGGGGATGGGAGCAGTACTTC
NA TRBD2 TRBJ2-5 TRBV4-1 CASSPLALAGGSETQYF TGCGCCAGCAGCCCACTAGCGCTAGCGGGGGGATCGGAGACCCAGTACTTC
NA NA TRBJ2-5 TRBV19 CASSWRAAREQYF TGTGCCAGTAGTTGGAGAGCAGCGAGGGAGCAGTACTTC
NA TRBD1 TRBJ2-7 TRBV7-3 CASSRYGTGGYEQYF TGTGCCAGCAGTCGATACGGGACAGGGGGCTACGAGCAGTACTTC
NA NA TRBJ1-5 TRBV7-8 CASSLNGRAGQPQHF TGTGCCAGCAGCTTGAATGGCAGGGCAGGCCAGCCCCAGCATTTT
NA TRBD1 TRBJ1-6 TRBV25-1 CASRTGRNSPLHF TGTGCCAGCAGGACAGGGCGTAATTCACCCCTCCACTTT
once NA TRBJ1-1 TRBV19 CASAWSGTEAFF TGTGCCAGTGCGTGGTCGGGCACTGAAGCTTTCTTT
NA NA TRBJ1-1 TRBV28 CASSFLHLNTEAFF TGTGCCAGCAGTTTCCTACATTTGAACACTGAAGCTTTCTTT
NA NA TRBJ2-7 TRBV10-2 CATVSGGSREVYEQYF TGCGCCACAGTATCTGGGGGGTCGAGGGAAGTCTACGAGCAGTACTTC
NA NA TRBJ2-3 TRBV30 CAWSWGRGTWATTDTQYF TGTGCCTGGAGTTGGGGCAGGGGAACCTGGGCAACCACAGATACGCAGTATTTT
NA NA TRBJ2-4 TRBV9 CASSVGGGDSKNIQYF TGTGCCAGCAGCGTAGGCGGCGGGGACTCCAAAAACATTCAGTACTTC
NA NA TRBJ2-7 TRBV4-1 CASSRGDSYEQYF TGCGCCAGCAGCCGCGGAGACAGCTACGAGCAGTACTTC
NA NA TRBJ1-1 TRBV4-1 CASSHPRLAEAFF TGCGCCAGCAGCCATCCCAGGTTGGCTGAAGCTTTCTTT
NA NA TRBJ1-1 TRBV7-3 CASSLGEGGTEAFF TGTGCCAGCAGCTTAGGTGAGGGGGGCACTGAAGCTTTCTTT
NA NA TRBJ1-1 TRBV11-3 CASTGGGEVPEAFF TGTGCCAGCACCGGTGGCGGTGAGGTACCTGAAGCTTTCTTT
NA NA TRBJ1-4 TRBV9 CASSVGPGDYNEKLFF TGTGCCAGCAGCGTAGGGCCCGGGGATTATAATGAAAAACTGTTTTTT
NA TRBD1 TRBJ1-2 TRBV5-6 CASSTGTGGYGYTF TGTGCCAGCAGCACCGGGACAGGGGGCTATGGCTACACCTTC
NA NA TRBJ1-2 TRBV19 CASSSQRYGYTF TGTGCCAGTAGTTCCCAGCGGTATGGCTACACCTTC
NA TRBD1 TRBJ2-2 TRBV7-2 CASSSVGQALAGELFF TGTGCCAGCAGCTCCGTCGGACAGGCTTTGGCCGGGGAGCTGTTTTTT
NA NA TRBJ1-3 TRBV4-3 CASSQDPASASGNTIYF TGCGCCAGCAGCCAAGATCCGGCCAGCGCATCTGGAAACACCATATATTTT
NA NA TRBJ1-2 TRBV2 CASSEYSGEGGFYGYTF TGTGCCAGCAGTGAATACTCAGGGGAAGGAGGTTTCTATGGCTACACCTTC
NA TRBD1 TRBJ1-1 TRBV7-9 CASSARGTGSTEAFF TGTGCCAGCAGCGCCCGAGGGACAGGGAGCACTGAAGCTTTCTTT
NA TRBD1 TRBJ1-1 TRBV28 CASRRTGKGTTEAFF TGTGCCAGCAGAAGGACAGGGAAGGGAACTACTGAAGCTTTCTTT
NA TRBD1 TRBJ1-6 TRBV28 CASSPQGADNSPLHF TGTGCCAGCAGTCCCCAGGGGGCCGATAATTCACCCCTCCACTTT
NA NA TRBJ2-3 TRBV19 CASSRVAARTDTQYF TGTGCCAGTAGTAGGGTAGCGGCCCGCACAGATACGCAGTATTTT
NA TRBD1 TRBJ1-6 TRBV7-9 CASSPGQGGSPLHF TGTGCCAGCAGCCCGGGACAGGGAGGCTCACCCCTCCACTTT
few NA TRBJ1-6 TRBV10-3 CAIKGTANSPLHF TGTGCCATCAAGGGGACCGCCAATTCACCCCTCCACTTT
few NA TRBJ1-5 TRBV21-1 CASLGQASNQPQHF TGTGCCAGCCTGGGACAGGCTAGCAATCAGCCCCAGCATTTT
NA NA TRBJ1-5 TRBV6-4 CASSEGSNQPQHF TGTGCCAGCAGTGAGGGGAGCAATCAGCCCCAGCATTTT
NA NA TRBJ1-1 TRBV5-1 CASSLRVEGAEAFF TGCGCCAGCAGCTTGAGAGTCGAGGGGGCTGAAGCTTTCTTT
NA NA TRBJ1-1 TRBV18 CASSHGGSEAFF TGTGCCAGCTCCCACGGAGGCTCTGAAGCTTTCTTT
NA NA TRBJ2-1 TRBV30 CAWSRSEYNEQFF TGTGCCTGGAGTAGGTCTGAATACAATGAGCAGTTCTTC
NA TRBD2 TRBJ2-3 TRBV30 CAWSRLSGGTDTQYF TGTGCCTGGAGTAGGTTAAGCGGGGGCACAGATACGCAGTATTTT
NA NA TRBJ1-2 TRBV5-6 CASSFQSVSNYGYTF TGTGCCAGCAGCTTCCAGAGCGTGTCGAACTATGGCTACACCTTC
NA NA TRBJ2-5 TRBV2 CASSYGQETQYF TGTGCCAGCAGTTATGGGCAAGAGACCCAGTACTTC
NA NA TRBJ2-1 TRBV4-1 CASSKEVNEQFF TGCGCCAGCAGCAAGGAGGTCAATGAGCAGTTCTTC
few TRBD1 TRBJ1-6 TRBV19 CASSAPTGGDSPLHF TGTGCCAGTAGTGCCCCGACAGGGGGCGATTCACCCCTCCACTTT
NA NA TRBJ2-2 TRBV5-1 CASSFAGTGELFF TGCGCCAGCAGCTTCGCCGGCACCGGGGAGCTGTTTTTT
NA TRBD1 TRBJ1-5 TRBV6-1 CASSRQGGAGQPQHF TGTGCCAGCAGTCGACAGGGAGGGGCCGGTCAGCCCCAGCATTTT